The sequence of this TCR beta chain was determined in a study of shared clonotypes between healthy human individuals. General study points: Sorted-subset samples were not fully sequenced, rarefaction indicated. Four donors shared 4.5% to 6.5% of their naive CD4 clonotypes.

CD45RO-negative, CCR7-positively selected cells formed the naive CD8 fraction, excluding terminally differentiated effector memory CD45RA+ cells. In the case of this clone: Its antigen is undetermined.

The authors distributed each subset's genomic DNA evenly over several immunoSEQ plates. The sorted-subset replicate PCRs were given around 200 ng DNA, which is around 29,000 T cell genomes. Assay used: immunoSEQ multiplex PCR; TCRdb lists only in-frame clones, some missing. This table holds about 870,000 clones, around 92% found once. Germline V CDR1 and CDR2: LNHNV, YYDKDF (reference sequence). Trimming removed 9 bases from V and 2 bases from J, with 34 bases in between. The CDR3 loop spans 20 amino acids. The sample taken for sequencing was naive CD8+ T cells sorted from blood. The sequence was collected from a man aged 25-40 years in good health. The V gene is TRBV15, the J gene TRBJ2-5; tentatively, D is TRBD2 (6 bases). The CDR3 DNA is TGTGCCACGCCGGGTTCATCAATCCCAACTATCGGGAGTAGACAAGAGACCCAGTACTTC. This sequence encodes CATPGSSIPTIGSRQETQYF.